Listed below are T cell receptor beta chains from one sample, sequenced in a study of human T cells and chemical hapten exposure. TCRdb analysed the RACE reads with MiXCR anew, one entry per CDR3 protein. This sample yields 250,000 or so distinct CDR3 sequences, of which approximately 7.5% are seen a single time; roughly 1.2% belongs to the top ten. The sample here was whole blood, taken in connection with sensitization to the hapten diphenylcyclopropenone (DPC). All receptors derive from a man between 18 and 35 years old with alopecia areata. Some clones in this sample may be carry-over from other donors' samples. The CDR3 runs from the conserved cysteine through the conserved F or W.

v_call | cdr3_aa
TRBV6-6 | CASGFLGSYNEQFF
TRBV7-2 | CASSFGYYSYEQYF
TRBV7-9 | CASSLVDEQFF
TRBV20-1 | CSASTGNLLNTEAFF
TRBV7-9 | CASSFWDRGRSQPQHF
TRBV2 | CASTRAEIPDGQFF
TRBV11-2 | CASSLAPGRRETQYF
TRBV15 | CATSISFGLSTDTQYF
TRBV7-2 | CASSLVVSSEAFF
TRBV5-1 | CASSFPGAAGELFF
TRBV4-2 | CASSQAPGQGDETNEKLFF
TRBV5-1 | CASSPQVLWGMNTEAFF
TRBV9 | CASSADLLTDTQYF
TRBV20-1 | CSALGPVGEAFF
TRBV7-9 | CAWGQGAGQPQHF
TRBV6-5 | CASSPEASGLAGATEQFF